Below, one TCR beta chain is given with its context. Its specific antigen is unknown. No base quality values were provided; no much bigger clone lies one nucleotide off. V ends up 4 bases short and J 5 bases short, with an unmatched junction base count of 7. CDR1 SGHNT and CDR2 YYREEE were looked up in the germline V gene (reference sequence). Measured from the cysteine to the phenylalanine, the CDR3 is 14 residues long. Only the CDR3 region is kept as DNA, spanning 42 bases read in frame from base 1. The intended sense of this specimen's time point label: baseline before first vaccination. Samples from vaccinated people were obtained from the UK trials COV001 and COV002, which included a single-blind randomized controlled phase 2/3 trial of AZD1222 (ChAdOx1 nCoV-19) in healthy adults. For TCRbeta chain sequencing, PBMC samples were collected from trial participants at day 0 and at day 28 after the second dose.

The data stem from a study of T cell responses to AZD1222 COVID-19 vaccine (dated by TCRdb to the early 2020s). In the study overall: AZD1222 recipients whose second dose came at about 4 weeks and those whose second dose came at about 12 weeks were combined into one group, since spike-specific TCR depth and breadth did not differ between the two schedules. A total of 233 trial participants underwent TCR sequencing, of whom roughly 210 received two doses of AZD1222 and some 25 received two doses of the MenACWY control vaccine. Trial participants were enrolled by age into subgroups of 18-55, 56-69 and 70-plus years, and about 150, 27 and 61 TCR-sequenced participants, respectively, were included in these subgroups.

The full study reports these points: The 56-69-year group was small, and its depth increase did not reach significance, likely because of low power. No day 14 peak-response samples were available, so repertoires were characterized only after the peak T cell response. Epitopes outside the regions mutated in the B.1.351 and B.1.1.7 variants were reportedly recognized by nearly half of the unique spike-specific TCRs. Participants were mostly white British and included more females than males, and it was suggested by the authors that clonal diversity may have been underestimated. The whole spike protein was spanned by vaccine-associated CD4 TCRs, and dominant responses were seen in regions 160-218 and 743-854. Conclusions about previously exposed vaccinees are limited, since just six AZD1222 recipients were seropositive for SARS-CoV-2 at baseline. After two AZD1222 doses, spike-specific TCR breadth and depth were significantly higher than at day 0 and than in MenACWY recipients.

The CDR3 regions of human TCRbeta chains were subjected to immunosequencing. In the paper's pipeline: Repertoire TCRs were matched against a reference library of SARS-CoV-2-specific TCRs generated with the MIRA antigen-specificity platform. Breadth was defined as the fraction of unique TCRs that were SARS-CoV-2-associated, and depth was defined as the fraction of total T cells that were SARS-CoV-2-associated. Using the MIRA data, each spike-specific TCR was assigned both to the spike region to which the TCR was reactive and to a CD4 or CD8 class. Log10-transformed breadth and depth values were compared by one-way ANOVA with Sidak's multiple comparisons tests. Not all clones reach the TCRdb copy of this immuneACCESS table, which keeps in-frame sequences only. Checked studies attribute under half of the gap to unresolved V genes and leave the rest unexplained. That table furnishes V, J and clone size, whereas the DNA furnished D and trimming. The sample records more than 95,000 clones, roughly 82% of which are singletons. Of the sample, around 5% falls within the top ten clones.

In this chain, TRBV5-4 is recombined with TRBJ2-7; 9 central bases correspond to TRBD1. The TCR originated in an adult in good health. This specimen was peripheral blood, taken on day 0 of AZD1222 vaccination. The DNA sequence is TGTGCCAGCAGCCCACAGGGGGCTCGTAACGAGCAGTACTTC. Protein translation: CASSPQGARNEQYF.